The next 2 T cell receptor beta chains were all read from a single sample in a study of blood T cell repertoires in COVID-19. TCRdb keeps only in-frame clones here, not all; method: immunoSEQ multiplex PCR. The table lists about 300,000 clones, 88% of them singletons, with almost 9.5% in the top ten. The sequencing input was peripheral blood. Every receptor here comes from a man aged 18 to 29 with active or convalescent COVID-19.

J is TRBJ2-7 and V is TRBV9; maybe TRBD1 (6 bases). Germline V CDR1 and CDR2: SGDLS, YYNGEE. The length of the CDR3 is 16 residues. The V end lost 0 bases, the J end lost 4 bases, and 17 bases lay between the germline ends. The CDR3 region is CASSVDGSDSPYEQYF. DNA of the CDR3: TGTGCCAGCAGCGTAGACGGTTCGGACAGTCCATACGAGCAGTACTTC.

This chain links TRBV7-2 with TRBJ2-2; 10 bases match TRBD2. The V gene end was trimmed by 4 bases and the J gene end by 3 bases; junction bases not matched to a gene: 5. The CDR3 runs to 16 residues. Germline assignment: CDR1 SGHTA and CDR2 FQGNSA. The CDR3 loop reads CASSSGTSVDTGELFF. The DNA of the CDR3 is TGTGCCAGCAGCTCCGGGACTAGCGTTGACACCGGGGAGCTGTTTTTT.